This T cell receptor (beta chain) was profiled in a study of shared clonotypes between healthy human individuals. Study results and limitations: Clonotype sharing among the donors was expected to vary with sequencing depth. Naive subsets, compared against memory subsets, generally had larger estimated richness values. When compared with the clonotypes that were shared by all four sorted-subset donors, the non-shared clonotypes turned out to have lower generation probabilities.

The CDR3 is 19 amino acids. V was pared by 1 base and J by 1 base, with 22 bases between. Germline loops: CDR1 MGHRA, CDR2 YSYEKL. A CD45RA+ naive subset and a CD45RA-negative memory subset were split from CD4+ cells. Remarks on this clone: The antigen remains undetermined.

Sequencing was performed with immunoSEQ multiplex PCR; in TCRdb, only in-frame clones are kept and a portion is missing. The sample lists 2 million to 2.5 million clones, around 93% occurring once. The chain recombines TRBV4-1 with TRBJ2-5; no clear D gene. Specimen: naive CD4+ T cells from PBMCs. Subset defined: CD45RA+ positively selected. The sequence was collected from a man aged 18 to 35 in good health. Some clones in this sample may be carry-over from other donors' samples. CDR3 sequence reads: CASSQVPGPIRNPQETQYF. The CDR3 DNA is TGCGCCAGCAGCCAAGTCCCGGGTCCTATAAGGAATCCCCAAGAGACCCAGTACTTC.